The present TCR beta chain was sequenced within a study of beta chain features in type 1 diabetes. The sequenced template was cDNA made from the entire isolated RNA. Produced via immunoSEQ multiplex PCR; TCRdb's table is partial and in-frame only. The sample has around 300,000 clones; approximately 15% are singletons. Note on this clone: Other DNA sequences in this specimen translate into the identical CDR3.

V lost 2 bases and J lost 1; bases outside the gene matches: 2. The CDR3 contains 16 residues. Germline V lookup: CDR1 LNHNV, CDR2 YYDKDF (reference sequence). Via the markers CD45RO/CCR7/CD25/CD127/CD95/CD27, stem cell-like memory, regulatory, central memory and naive CD4+ cells were sorted. Sorting produced populations that all topped 95% purity. V usage is TRBV15 and J usage is TRBJ2-5, with 12 bases that match TRBD2. Sequencing was performed on central memory CD4+ T cells from blood. The clonotype was recovered from a man under 40 in good health. DNA of the CDR3: TGTGCCACCAGCAGACCGGGACTAGCGGGCCAAGAGACCCAGTACTTC. Translation: CATSRPGLAGQETQYF.